This TCR beta chain was identified in a study of blood T cells in healthy people across ages. In germline, CDR1 is DFQATT, CDR2 SNEGSKA (reference sequence). CDR3 length equals 15 residues. V gave up 3 bases and J gave up 7 bases, with 21 bases separating them. Combining a sample-barcoded 5' primer with a J-beta primer mix, a second PCR ran for roughly 7 to 11 cycles. MiXCR, run by TCRdb on the 5' RACE reads, gives a single entry per CDR3 protein. The sample has 600,000 to 650,000 distinct CDR3 sequences, 58% seen once. The sequenced sample consisted of blood. This sequence joins TRBV20-1 and TRBJ1-2; D not certain. The sequence derives from a man aged 55 to 69 in good health. The CDR3 loop is CSARPNPARLGGYTF. The CDR3, as DNA: TGCAGTGCTAGGCCCAACCCTGCACGGCTGGGTGGCTACACCTTC.